The 13 T cell receptor beta chains presented below share a single source sample, sequenced in a study of beta chain features in type 1 diabetes. Study-wide points: Across all four CD4+ subsets, people with type 1 diabetes showed modestly shorter TCRB CDR3s.

Antigen specificity for these receptors is unknown. The sequenced template was cDNA made from the entire isolated RNA. The repertoire was sequenced with immunoSEQ multiplex PCR; TCRdb's copy has only in-frame clones and lacks some. The sample comprises around 600,000 clones, 9.5% to 15% of which are singletons, and roughly 0.12% rests with the top ten. Sequenced input: naive CD4+ T cells from blood. The source is a man between 25 and 39 years old with type 1 diabetes.

The rearrangement uses TRBV11-2 and TRBJ2-1; D ambiguous. V was cut by 1 base and J by 0 bases, with 10 bases left in between. Per the germline V gene, CDR1 is SGHAT and CDR2 is FQNNGV. The CDR3 has 16 amino acids. CDR3 sequence (DNA): TGTGCCAGCAGCTTAGTATTGCGGAGCTCCTACAATGAGCAGTTCTTC. Translation gives CASSLVLRSSYNEQFF.

The V and J genes are TRBV12-5 and TRBJ2-3, with D possibly matching TRBD2 (5 bases). This CDR3 is 15 amino acids long. V gave up 6 bases and J gave up 0 bases, with 13 bases separating them. The germline V gene encodes CDR1 LGHNT and CDR2 FRNRAP. Here the CDR3 DNA reads TGTGCTAGTGGCCTCGGACTTACTAGCACAGATACGCAGTATTTT. Translation: CASGLGLTSTDTQYF. The whole variable domain, filled in from reference TRBV12-5 and TRBJ2-3, reads DARVTQTPRHKVTEMGQEVTMRCQPILGHNTVFWYRQTMMQGLELLAYFRNRAPLDDSGMPKDRFSAEMPDATLATLKIQPSEPRDSAVYFCASGLGLTSTDTQYFGPGTRLTVL.

This clone was detected only a few times. V is TRBV19 and J is TRBJ1-2, with 10 positions matching TRBD1. The junction had 9 bases not matched to a gene; V was cut back by 4 bases and J by 4 bases. Germline CDR1 and CDR2: LNHDA and SQIVND (reference sequence). This CDR3 comprises 16 residues. The CDR3 loop reads CASSTMPGQGIYGYTF. The CDR3 nucleotides read TGTGCCAGTAGTACCATGCCGGGACAGGGGATCTATGGCTACACCTTC.

The rearrangement uses TRBV10-3 and TRBJ2-1; D ambiguous. The V end lost 4 bases, the J end lost 4 bases, and 8 bases lay between the germline ends. The CDR3 covers 13 residues. Germline V gene lookup returns CDR1 ENHRY and CDR2 SYGVKD. The CDR3 DNA reads as TGTGCCATCAGTGCGGACGGTTACAATGAGCAGTTCTTC. It encodes CAISADGYNEQFF.

This clone showed up just a few times. This sequence joins TRBV18 and TRBJ1-1, with a weak D call TRBD1 (6 bases). The germline V gene encodes CDR1 KGHSH and CDR2 LQKENI. This CDR3 spans 17 amino acids. Trimming removed 3 bases from V and 3 bases from J, with 20 bases in between. CDR3 DNA: TGTGCCAGCTCACCTACTACAGGGACCGCACGGGACACTGAAGCTTTCTTT. It yields the protein CASSPTTGTARDTEAFF.

The chain is built from TRBV5-6 and TRBJ2-7; D gene unclear. Deletions cut 0 bases from V and 0 bases from J, with 10 bases between. The CDR3 sequence is 15 residues long. CDR1 is SGHDT, CDR2 YYEEEE, per germline. CDR3 sequence (DNA): TGTGCCAGCAGCTTGGAGGGCGGCGTCTCCTACGAGCAGTACTTC. It translates to CASSLEGGVSYEQYF. Complete variable domain (other parts from reference TRBV5-6 and TRBJ2-7): DAGVTQSPTHLIKTRGQQVTLRCSPKSGHDTVSWYQQALGQGPQFIFQYYEEEERQRGNFPDRFSGHQFPNYSSELNVNALLLGDSALYLCASSLEGGVSYEQYFGPGTRLTVT.

This clone was observed a few times. CDR3 in amino acids: CASSQRYPPGETNKNIQYF. In DNA form, the CDR3 reads TGCGCCAGCAGCCAAAGATACCCTCCCGGGGAGACCAACAAAAACATTCAGTACTTC. V gene TRBV4-3 combines with J gene TRBJ2-4; possibly TRBD2 for D (5 bases). The CDR3 consists of 19 residues. CDR1 is LGHNA and CDR2 is YSLEER in the germline V gene. V lost 2 bases to trimming and J lost 3 bases, with 23 bases between them.

The rearrangement uses TRBV7-2 and TRBJ2-6; D perhaps matches TRBD1 (7 bases). The CDR3 contains 17 residues. V was clipped by 3 bases and J by 1 base, with 13 bases between them. Germline V gene lookup returns CDR1 SGHTA and CDR2 FQGNSA. As DNA, the CDR3 is TGTGCCAGCAGCTTCTCGACAGGGAGGTCTGGGGCCAACGTCCTGACTTTC. It translates to CASSFSTGRSGANVLTF.

This clone was counted a few times. The V call is TRBV6-1, the J call TRBJ2-7; D assignment may be TRBD1 or TRBD2 (5 bases each). V shed 2 bases and J shed 4 bases, with 12 bases lying between them. Germline V lookup: CDR1 MNHNS, CDR2 SASEGT. This CDR3 region has 14 residues. The CDR3 sequence: CASSETQGPYEQYF. In nucleotides, the CDR3 is TGTGCCAGCAGTGAAACGCAGGGACCTTACGAGCAGTACTTC.

This clone turned up a few times. The chain recombines TRBV29-1 with TRBJ2-2, with D perhaps given as TRBD1 or TRBD2 (6 bases each). The CDR3 consists of 12 residues. Per the germline V gene, CDR1 is SQVTM and CDR2 is ANQGSEA. With 7 bases removed from V and 4 bases from J, the gap between germline ends came to 10 bases. Here the CDR3 reads CSGGGPTGELFF. CDR3 DNA: TGCAGCGGAGGGGGGCCCACCGGGGAGCTGTTTTTT.

The chain links TRBV7-2 to TRBJ2-3; D possibly matches TRBD1 or TRBD2 (5 bases each). From germline, CDR1 is SGHTA and CDR2 FQGNSA. CDR3 length: 15 amino acids. V was shortened by 2 bases and J by 0 bases, with 9 bases between the two germline ends. Written as DNA, the CDR3 is TGTGCCAGCAGCTTAACCCGGGGCAGCACAGATACGCAGTATTTT. Translating it yields CASSLTRGSTDTQYF.

The J gene is TRBJ2-5, the V gene TRBV7-9; D is undetermined. Trimming left V 5 bases short and J 1 base short, with 17 bases between. Per the germline V gene, CDR1 is SEHNR and CDR2 is FQNEAQ (reference sequence). CDR3 length: 16 amino acids. CDR3 sequence (DNA): TGTGCCAGCAGCCTAAATGGCTTCTGGTCCCAAGAGACCCAGTACTTC. This encodes CASSLNGFWSQETQYF.

The chain joins TRBV27 to TRBJ2-2; D possibly corresponds to TRBD1 (5 bases). The V gene's germline CDR1 is MNHEY and CDR2 SMNVEV (reference sequence). The CDR3 contains 14 residues. Trimming took 3 bases from V and 3 from J, leaving 8 bases between them. This CDR3 reads CASSFKGHTGELFF. The DNA of the CDR3 is TGTGCCAGCAGTTTTAAGGGGCACACCGGGGAGCTGTTTTTT.